These 20 T cell receptor beta chains were all obtained from the same sample, sequenced in a study of shared clonotypes between healthy human individuals. TCRdb keeps only in-frame clones here, not all; method: immunoSEQ multiplex PCR. The repertoire includes over a million clones, roughly 96% of them detected once, and approximately 1.1% sits in the top ten. The source material was naive CD4+ T cells sorted from blood. Described subset: CD45RA+ positively selected. These receptors all stem from a man younger than 45 in good health.

This CDR3 is CASSTLDRDRYGYTF. DNA of the CDR3: TGTGCCAGCAGCACGCTGGACAGGGACAGATATGGCTACACCTTC. This chain links TRBV5-5 with TRBJ1-2; TRBD1 matches 8 bases. The CDR3 runs 15 residues. Losses at the gene ends were 4 bases for V and 5 bases for J; bases not matched to a gene: 10. In germline, CDR1 is SGHKS, CDR2 YYEKEE (reference sequence).

The rearrangement joins TRBV11-2 to TRBJ2-2; D uncertain. V lost 1 base to trimming and J lost 2 bases, with 8 bases between them. The CDR3 loop spans 15 amino acids. Germline CDR1 is SGHAT and CDR2 is FQNNGV. CDR3: CASSLAQKNTGELFF. In DNA form, the CDR3 reads TGTGCCAGCAGCTTAGCTCAGAAAAACACCGGGGAGCTGTTTTTT.

The V gene is TRBV12-2, the J gene TRBJ2-7; the D call of TRBD1 is as the table states it, not checked on the DNA. TRBV12-2 is a listed pseudogene. The CDR3 spans 19 residues. CDR3 sequence (DNA): TGTGCAAGTCGCCCAGACTCCGGGACAACTCCCTTCGCACCCTACGAGCAGTACTTC. It encodes CASRPDSGTTPFAPYEQYF.

The chain uses TRBV7-9 and TRBJ2-1; TRBD2 matches at 7 bases. The CDR3 is 15 residues long. CDR1 and CDR2 from the germline V gene are SEHNR and FQNEAQ (reference sequence). The V and J ends lost 5 bases and 2 bases, in that order; junction bases with no gene match: 6. The CDR3: CASSGTGTTYNEQFF. The CDR3 region has the DNA TGTGCCAGCAGCGGTACCGGGACTACCTACAATGAGCAGTTCTTC. The full variable domain, its missing parts supplied by reference TRBV7-9 and TRBJ2-1, is DTGVSQNPRHKITKRGQNVTFRCDPISEHNRLYWYRQTLGQGPEFLTYFQNEAQLEKSRLLSDRFSAERPKGSFSTLEIQRTEQGDSAMYLCASSGTGTTYNEQFFGPGTRLTVL.

The V and J genes are TRBV5-6 and TRBJ2-7; 10 bases are shared with TRBD1. The CDR3 runs to 15 residues. Germline CDR1 SGHDT, CDR2 YYEEEE. The V gene end was trimmed by 4 bases and the J gene end by 5 bases; junction bases not matched to a gene: 9. The CDR3 spells CASSTTGTGVHEQYF. The CDR3 nucleotides read TGTGCCAGCAGCACTACCGGGACAGGGGTCCACGAGCAGTACTTC.

This chain joins TRBV28 and TRBJ1-2; D uncertain. V lost 11 bases, J lost 3 bases, and 16 bases lay in between. The germline V gene encodes CDR1 MDHEN and CDR2 SYDVKM. The CDR3 consists of 13 residues. CDR3 region: CASRVAGHYGYTF. DNA of the CDR3: TGTGCCTCCCGTGTGGCTGGGCACTATGGCTACACCTTC.

In this sample, this clone turned up once. This chain connects TRBV10-2 to TRBJ2-7; D possibly uses TRBD1 or TRBD2 (5 bases each). The CDR3 totals 14 residues. Trimming removed 6 bases at V and 3 bases at J, with 15 bases between. CDR1 and CDR2 from the germline V gene are WSHSY and SAAADI. The CDR3: CASRARDPLYEQYF. The CDR3 DNA reads TGCGCCAGCAGGGCTAGGGACCCACTCTACGAGCAGTACTTC.

The CDR3 region has the DNA TGCGCCAGCAGCCAAGATATCGTCTATGGCTACACCTTC. It encodes CASSQDIVYGYTF. V is TRBV4-1 and J is TRBJ1-2; D gene uncertain. Germline CDR1 and CDR2: MGHRA and YSYEKL. The V gene lost 0 bases and the J gene lost 4 bases, with 6 bases spanning the gap. This CDR3 region has 13 residues.

The rearrangement uses TRBV4-3 and TRBJ2-1; possible D gene TRBD2, 5 bases. Germline CDR1 is LGHNA and CDR2 is YSLEER. With 1 base removed from V and 0 bases from J, the gap between germline ends came to 13 bases. This CDR3 has 17 amino acids. The CDR3 nucleotides read TGCGCCAGCAGCCAAGTAAGCGGAACCAGCTCCTACAATGAGCAGTTCTTC. As protein: CASSQVSGTSSYNEQFF.

The CDR3 DNA reads as TGTGCCACCAGCAGAGATCGGATGAATGAGCAGTTCTTC. Its protein is CATSRDRMNEQFF. The V gene is TRBV15, the J gene TRBJ2-1; no definite D call. There are 13 residues in the CDR3. The ends were cut back, 0 bases at V and 7 bases at J, with 7 bases in the middle. Germline values: CDR1 LNHNV, CDR2 YYDKDF (reference sequence). The full variable domain, with the rest looked up from reference TRBV15 and TRBJ2-1, is DAMVIQNPRYQVTQFGKPVTLSCSQTLNHNVMYWYQQKSSQAPKLLFHYYDKDFNNEADTPDNFQSRRPNTSFCFLDIRSPGLGDTAMYLCATSRDRMNEQFFGPGTRLTVL.

This rearrangement joins TRBV2 to TRBJ2-2, with D possibly TRBD1 on 6 matching bases. The CDR3 has 14 amino acids. The germline V gene encodes CDR1 SNHLY and CDR2 FYNNEI. V lost 7 bases and J lost 3, with 12 bases in between. The CDR3 loop is CASISGAYTGELFF. The CDR3, as DNA: TGTGCCAGCATTTCAGGGGCGTACACCGGGGAGCTGTTTTTT.

This chain connects TRBV5-7 to TRBJ2-3; D is unresolved. TRBV5-7 is noted as an ORF with a role that remains uncertain. The CDR3 loop spans 13 amino acids. V shed 0 bases and J shed 5 bases, with 7 bases lying between them. The DNA for the CDR3 is TGTGCCAGCAGCTTGGGATATAGAGATACGCAGTATTTT. Encoded protein: CASSLGYRDTQYF.

This clone was observed a single time. Here the CDR3 reads CASSLAGTAYNEQFF. The CDR3 DNA reads as TGCGCCAGCAGCTTGGCCGGGACGGCCTACAATGAGCAGTTCTTC. The chain employs TRBV5-1 and TRBJ2-1; D is tentatively TRBD1 or TRBD2 (5 bases each). The CDR3 is 15 residues long. CDR1 and CDR2 (germline): SGHRS, YFSETQ. Trimming removed 0 bases at V and 2 bases at J, with 9 bases between.

The DNA of the CDR3 is TGCGCCAGCAGCCTAAACAGGTGGGAAAAACTGTTTTTT. The encoded protein is CASSLNRWEKLFF. The J gene is TRBJ1-4, the V gene TRBV4-3, with D possibly being TRBD1 (5 bases). CDR1 is LGHNA, CDR2 YSLEER, per germline. Trimming stripped 4 bases from V and 8 bases from J, with 11 bases between. There are 13 residues in the CDR3.

The V call is TRBV7-8, the J call TRBJ2-5; D is unresolved. Trimming took 5 bases from V and 2 from J, leaving 15 bases between them. The germline V gene has CDR1 SGHVS and CDR2 FQNEAQ. The CDR3 sequence is 15 residues long. CDR3 DNA: TGTGCCAGCAGCCCCCGACTCCCTTTACAAGAGACCCAGTACTTC. Its protein is CASSPRLPLQETQYF.

The rearrangement links TRBV11-2 to TRBJ2-7, with 7 bases that match TRBD2. CDR3 size: 14 residues. Trimming cost V 5 bases and J 4 bases; bases outside gene matches: 8. Per germline, CDR1 SGHAT and CDR2 FQNNGV. CDR3 loop: CASSLPGLGYEQYF. The CDR3 coding sequence is TGTGCCAGCAGCCTGCCCGGACTAGGGTACGAGCAGTACTTC.

The CDR3 region is CASSLDRAGSGELFF. DNA of the CDR3: TGCGCCAGCAGCTTGGACAGGGCTGGGAGCGGGGAGCTGTTTTTT. The J gene is TRBJ2-2, the V gene TRBV5-1, with D perhaps matching TRBD1 (6 bases). The CDR3 extends over 15 amino acids. Germline V CDR1 and CDR2: SGHRS, YFSETQ. Trimming took 0 bases from V and 7 from J, leaving 13 bases between them. Drawing the rest from reference TRBV5-1 and TRBJ2-2, the complete variable domain is KAGVTQTPRYLIKTRGQQVTLSCSPISGHRSVSWYQQTPGQGLQFLFEYFSETQRNKGNFPGRFSGRQFSNSRSEMNVSTLELGDSALYLCASSLDRAGSGELFFGEGSRLTVL.

This chain joins TRBV9 and TRBJ2-1, with TRBD2 matching over 9 bases. The CDR3 sequence is 17 residues long. V lost 3 bases to trimming and J lost 7 bases; unmatched junction nucleotides: 14. Per germline, CDR1 SGDLS and CDR2 YYNGEE. Here the CDR3 reads CASSAREAGGPGNEQFF. The CDR3 DNA reads TGTGCCAGCAGCGCCCGGGAGGCGGGAGGGCCGGGAAATGAGCAGTTCTTC.

CDR3 nucleotides: TGTGCCAGCAAGACGGGACAGTCGAACACTGAAGCTTTCTTT. Translating gives CASKTGQSNTEAFF. The chain employs TRBV6-5 and TRBJ1-1, with 7 bases that match TRBD1. Germline V gene data show CDR1 as MNHEY and CDR2 as SVGAGI. The CDR3 covers 14 residues. After removal of 7 bases from V and 1 base from J, the junction contained 6 bases not matched to a gene.

The V gene is TRBV2, the J gene TRBJ2-1; D might be TRBD2 (5 bases). The CDR3 runs 16 residues. From germline, CDR1 is SNHLY and CDR2 FYNNEI. Trimming cost V 3 bases and J 6 bases, with 18 bases left between them. The CDR3 here is CASSDRGNPPRNEQFF. The DNA for the CDR3 is TGTGCCAGCAGTGATAGAGGGAACCCCCCTCGCAATGAGCAGTTCTTC.